The following is a T cell receptor beta chain sequence with its context. This sample was taken from a study of blood T cell repertoires in COVID-19. Study information: The analysed material was cDNA or gDNA that came from T cells, B-cell-depleted T cells, or PBMCs.

J was trimmed by 8 bases and V by 4 bases; bases with no gene match: 6. This CDR3 is 14 amino acids long. Germline V gene sequence: CDR1 SGDLS, CDR2 YYNGEE. TCRdb's copy holds only in-frame clones and misses some; the assay was immunoSEQ multiplex PCR. The sample holds around 180,000 clones, approximately 89% seen once. This sequence originates from a middle-aged woman with acute COVID-19. The sequenced material came from PBMCs or T cells enriched from blood (not recorded which). This rearrangement joins TRBV9 to TRBJ1-6, with TRBD1 matching over 7 bases. In DNA, the CDR3 is TGTGCCAGCAGCCCGCGACAGGGAGATTCACCCCTCCACTTT. Translation: CASSPRQGDSPLHF.